Here is one TCR beta chain with its context. The antigen is unknown. TCRdb redid the calling of the reads with MiXCR, one entry per CDR3 protein. The table includes 550,000 to 700,000 distinct CDR3 sequences, around two fifths detected once. This entry is derived from a study of T cell repertoires in cytomegalovirus infection. Study at large: CMV epitopes in the study were HLA-C-restricted (recently identified) and HLA-B-restricted (well studied). Evidence of both CMV infection and a matching HLA type came from public TCR beta signatures.

Points from the study as a whole: Ex vivo responses were dominated by HLA-C-restricted CMV-specific TCR beta clonotypes. Cumulative public TCR beta family frequency identified CMV carriers with the relevant HLA.

This receptor was obtained from a human donor in good health (CMV status not recorded). Some clones in this sample may be carry-over from other donors' samples. Sequencing used cultured PBMCs, obtained from culture after CMV antigen stimulation.

This CDR3 reads CASSPTGVLSVVKNIQYF. As DNA, the CDR3 is TGTGCCAGTAGTCCGACAGGGGTTCTCTCTGTCGTCAAAAACATTCAGTACTTC. The V call is TRBV19, the J call TRBJ2-4; 8 bases are shared with TRBD1. CDR3 length: 18 amino acids. Germline V lookup: CDR1 LNHDA, CDR2 SQIVND (reference sequence). The V segment lost 5 bases and the J segment 3 bases; nucleotides outside the gene matches: 15.